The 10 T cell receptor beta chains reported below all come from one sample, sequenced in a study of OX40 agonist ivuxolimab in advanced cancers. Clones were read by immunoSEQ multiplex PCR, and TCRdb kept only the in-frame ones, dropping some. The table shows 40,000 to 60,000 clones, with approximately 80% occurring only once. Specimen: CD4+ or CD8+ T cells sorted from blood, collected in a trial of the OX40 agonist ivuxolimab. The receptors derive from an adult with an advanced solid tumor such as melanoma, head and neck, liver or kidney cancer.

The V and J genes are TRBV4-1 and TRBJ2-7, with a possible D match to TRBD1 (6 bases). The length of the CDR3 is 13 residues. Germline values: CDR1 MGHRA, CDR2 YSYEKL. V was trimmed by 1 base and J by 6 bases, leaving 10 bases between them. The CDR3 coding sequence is TGCGCCAGCAGCCAAGTCAGAGGGGGCGAGCAGTACTTC. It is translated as CASSQVRGGEQYF.

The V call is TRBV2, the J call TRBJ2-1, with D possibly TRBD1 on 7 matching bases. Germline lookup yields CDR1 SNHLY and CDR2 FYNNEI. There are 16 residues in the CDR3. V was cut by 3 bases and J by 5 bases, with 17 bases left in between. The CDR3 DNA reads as TGTGCCAGCAGTGATTATCAGGGGGGAAAAGACAATGAGCAGTTCTTC. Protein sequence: CASSDYQGGKDNEQFF.

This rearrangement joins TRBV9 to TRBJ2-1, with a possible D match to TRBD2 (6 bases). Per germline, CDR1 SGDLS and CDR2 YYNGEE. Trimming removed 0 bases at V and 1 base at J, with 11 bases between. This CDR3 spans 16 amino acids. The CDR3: CASSVGKGGSYNEQFF. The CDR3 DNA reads TGTGCCAGCAGCGTAGGCAAAGGAGGGTCCTACAATGAGCAGTTCTTC.

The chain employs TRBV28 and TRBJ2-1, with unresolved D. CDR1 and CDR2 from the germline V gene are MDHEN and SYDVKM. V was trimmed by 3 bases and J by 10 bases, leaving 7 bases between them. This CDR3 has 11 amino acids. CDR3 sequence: CASSLGIEQFF. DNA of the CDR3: TGTGCCAGCAGTTTGGGGATCGAGCAGTTCTTC.

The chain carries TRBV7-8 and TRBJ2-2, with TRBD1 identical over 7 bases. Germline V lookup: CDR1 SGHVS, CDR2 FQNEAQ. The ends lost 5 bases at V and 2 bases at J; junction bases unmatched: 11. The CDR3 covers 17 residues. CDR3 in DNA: TGTGCCAGCAGCCTCCCGTGGGGACAGACCAACACCGGGGAGCTGTTTTTT. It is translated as CASSLPWGQTNTGELFF.

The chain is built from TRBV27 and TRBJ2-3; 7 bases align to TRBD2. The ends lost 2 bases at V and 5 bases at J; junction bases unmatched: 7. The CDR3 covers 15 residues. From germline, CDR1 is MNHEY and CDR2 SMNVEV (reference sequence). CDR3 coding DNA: TGTGCCAGCAGTTTACTGGCGGGAGTGAGAGATACGCAGTATTTT. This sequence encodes CASSLLAGVRDTQYF.

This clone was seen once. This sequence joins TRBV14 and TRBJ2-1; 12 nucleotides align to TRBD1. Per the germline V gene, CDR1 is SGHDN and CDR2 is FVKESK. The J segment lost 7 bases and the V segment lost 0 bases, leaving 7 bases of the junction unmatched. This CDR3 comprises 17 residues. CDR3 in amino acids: CASSQDPGQGARNEQFF. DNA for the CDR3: TGTGCCAGCAGCCAAGATCCGGGACAGGGGGCGCGGAATGAGCAGTTCTTC.

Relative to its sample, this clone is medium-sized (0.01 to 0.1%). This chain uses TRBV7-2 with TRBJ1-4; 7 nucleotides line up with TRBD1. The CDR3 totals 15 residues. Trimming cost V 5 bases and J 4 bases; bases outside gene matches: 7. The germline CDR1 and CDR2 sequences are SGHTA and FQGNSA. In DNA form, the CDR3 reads TGTGCCAGCAGCATCAACAGGGGAAGTAATGAAAAACTGTTTTTT. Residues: CASSINRGSNEKLFF.

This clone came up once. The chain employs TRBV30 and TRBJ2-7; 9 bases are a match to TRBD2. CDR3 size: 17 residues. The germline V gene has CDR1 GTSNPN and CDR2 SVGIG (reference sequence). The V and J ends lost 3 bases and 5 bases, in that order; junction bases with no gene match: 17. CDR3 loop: CAWSLGGRLAVGNEQYF. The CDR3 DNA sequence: TGTGCCTGGAGCCTTGGGGGCCGACTAGCGGTTGGCAACGAGCAGTACTTC. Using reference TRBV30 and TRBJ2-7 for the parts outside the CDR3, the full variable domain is SQTIHQWPATLVQPVGSPLSLECTVEGTSNPNLYWYRQAAGRGLQLLFYSVGIGQISSEVPQNLSASRPQDRQFILSSKKLLLSDSGFYLCAWSLGGRLAVGNEQYFGPGTRLTVT.

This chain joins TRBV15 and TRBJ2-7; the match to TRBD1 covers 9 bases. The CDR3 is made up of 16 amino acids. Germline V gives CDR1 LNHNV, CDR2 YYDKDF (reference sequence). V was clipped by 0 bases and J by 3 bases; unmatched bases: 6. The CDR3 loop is CATSRDYGTGNYEQYF. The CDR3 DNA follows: TGTGCCACCAGCAGAGATTATGGGACAGGGAACTACGAGCAGTACTTC. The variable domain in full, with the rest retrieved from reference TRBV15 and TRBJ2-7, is DAMVIQNPRYQVTQFGKPVTLSCSQTLNHNVMYWYQQKSSQAPKLLFHYYDKDFNNEADTPDNFQSRRPNTSFCFLDIRSPGLGDTAMYLCATSRDYGTGNYEQYFGPGTRLTVT.